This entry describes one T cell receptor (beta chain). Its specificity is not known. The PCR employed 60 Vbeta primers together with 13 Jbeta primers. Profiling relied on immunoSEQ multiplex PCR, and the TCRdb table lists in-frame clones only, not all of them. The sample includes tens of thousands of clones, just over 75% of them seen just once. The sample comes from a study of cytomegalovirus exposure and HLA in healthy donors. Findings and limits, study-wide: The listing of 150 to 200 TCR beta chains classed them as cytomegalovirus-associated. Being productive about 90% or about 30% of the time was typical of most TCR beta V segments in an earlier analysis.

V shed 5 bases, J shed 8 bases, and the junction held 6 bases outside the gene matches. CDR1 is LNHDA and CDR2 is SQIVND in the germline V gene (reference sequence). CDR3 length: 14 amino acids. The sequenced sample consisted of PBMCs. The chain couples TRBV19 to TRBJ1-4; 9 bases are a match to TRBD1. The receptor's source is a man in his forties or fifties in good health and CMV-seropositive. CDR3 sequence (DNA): TGTGCCAGTAGTCCCGGACAGGGGATGGAAAAACTGTTTTTT. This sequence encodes CASSPGQGMEKLFF.